A single sample is the source of the 12 T cell receptor beta chains below, sequenced in a study of T cell clonality in common variable immunodeficiency. General study results and limits: In common variable immunodeficiency, TCR beta chains reportedly carried fewer deletions and N-nucleotide insertions.

The protocol was immunoSEQ multiplex PCR, while the TCRdb copy is restricted to in-frame clones and leaves out a portion. Recorded here are almost 20,000 clones, none singletons. No cognate antigen is known for these TCRs. The specimen was peripheral blood mononuclear cells. The receptors were sampled from a human donor with common variable immunodeficiency.

This clone was counted a few times. The DNA ends 3 residues before the CDR3 does, and the rest of the CDR3 is filled in from the germline J gene. The chain has TRBV6-1 and TRBJ2-3; 8 bases agree with TRBD1. The V gene end was trimmed by 3 bases and the J gene end by 4 bases; junction bases not matched to a gene: 3. Looked up from germline, CDR1 is MNHNS and CDR2 is SASEGT. This CDR3 region has 14 residues. The sequenced CDR3 bases are TGTGCCAGCAGTGATGGACAGGGCGCAGATACG. This sequence encodes CASSDGQGADT. The complete CDR3 reads CASSDGQGADTQYF.

About this clone: The CDR3 end lies 3 residues beyond the end of the read and is filled in from the germline J gene. This chain uses TRBV19 with TRBJ2-1; a weak D match, TRBD2 (6 bases). The CDR3 has 16 residues. V was clipped by 6 bases and J by 0 bases, with 15 bases between them. Germline loops: CDR1 LNHDA, CDR2 SQIVND (reference sequence). CDR3 protein: CASRSSALSSYNEQFF. The CDR3 DNA, read in part, is TGTGCCAGTAGGTCTAGCGCACTAAGCTCCTACAATGAG.

CDR3 bases read: TGTGCCAGCATCAAGACAGGGGCAAACTATGGC. Encoded protein: CASIKTGANYG. The entire CDR3 protein reads CASIKTGANYGYTF. V usage is TRBV6-2 or TRBV6-3 and J usage is TRBJ1-2, with 8 bases that match TRBD1. The CDR3 end falls 3 residues outside the read, so it is completed with the germline J gene. This CDR3 has 14 amino acids. Germline CDR1 and CDR2: MNHEY and SVGEGT. V lost 7 bases and J lost 2; bases outside the gene matches: 6.

This clone was observed a handful of times. Sequencing ends 3 residues short of the CDR3 end; the germline J gene provides the rest. V gene TRBV19 combines with J gene TRBJ2-1, with 7 bases identical to TRBD2. V was clipped by 5 bases and J by 7 bases; unmatched bases: 17. The length of the CDR3 is 17 residues. The germline CDR1 and CDR2 sequences are LNHDA and SQIVND (reference sequence). Incomplete CDR3 DNA: TGTGCCAGTAGTTTGGCTAGCGGAGTCATTTCTAAAAATGAG. Protein product: CASSLASGVISKNE. The complete CDR3 reads CASSLASGVISKNEQFF.

On this clone itself: The read ends 3 residues shy of where the CDR3 ends; the end is completed using the germline J gene. This chain joins TRBV7-8 and TRBJ2-2, with a possible D match to TRBD2 (5 bases). CDR3 size: 12 residues. Deletions cut 5 bases from V and 9 bases from J, with 10 bases between. CDR1 is SGHVS, CDR2 FQNEAQ, per germline. CDR3 sequence: CASSPLARELFF. CDR3 bases read: TGTGCCAGCAGCCCGCTAGCCAGGGAG.

This clone came up a few times. Read data end 3 residues before the CDR3 end; the end is taken from the germline J gene. The J gene is TRBJ2-3, the V gene TRBV7-2; tentative D call: TRBD2 (6 bases). The CDR3 covers 15 residues. Germline V gene lookup returns CDR1 SGHTA and CDR2 FQGNSA. Trimming cost V 3 bases and J 2 bases, with 12 bases left between them. The covered CDR3 bases are TGTGCCAGCAGCTTTAGCGGAGGAAACACAGATACG. Residues: CASSFSGGNTDT. The entire CDR3 is CASSFSGGNTDTQYF.

Worth noting for this clone: The CDR3 goes on 3 residues after the read ends, and that part is filled in from the germline J gene. The genes are TRBV7-2 and TRBJ1-1; no definite D call. This CDR3 spans 13 amino acids. V was clipped by 3 bases and J by 0 bases, with 5 bases between them. Germline CDR1 is SGHTA and CDR2 is FQGNSA. CDR3 loop: CASSFTVNTEAFF. The CDR3 bases that were read are TGTGCCAGCAGCTTTACAGTGAACACTGAA. The complete variable domain, with remaining parts taken from reference TRBV7-2 and TRBJ1-1, reads GAGVSQSPSNKVTEKGKDVELRCDPISGHTALYWYRQSLGQGLEFLIYFQGNSAPDKSGLPSDRFSAERTGGSVSTLTIQRTQQEDSAVYLCASSFTVNTEAFFGQGTRLTVV.

This clone occurred a few times. The CDR3 end is not reached by the read, which stops 3 residues before it; the germline J gene fills it in. In the same sample, other DNA sequences code for this CDR3. The rearrangement uses TRBV18 and TRBJ1-5; D is uncertain. Germline V lookup: CDR1 KGHSH, CDR2 LQKENI. V lost 1 base to trimming and J lost 7 bases, with 8 bases between them. This CDR3 has 13 residues. The CDR3: CASSPRLTQPQHF. The sequenced part of the CDR3 DNA is TGTGCCAGCTCACCACGACTCACGCAGCCC.

To note about this clone: With the read ending 3 residues before the CDR3 end, the germline J gene is used to fill in that end. This sequence joins TRBV18 and TRBJ2-1; maybe TRBD1 (6 bases). CDR1 and CDR2 (germline): KGHSH, LQKENI. Trimming shortened V by 11 bases and J by 4 bases, and 9 bases separated the two germline ends. This CDR3 has 11 residues. The CDR3 region is CASGTYNEQFF. Incomplete CDR3 DNA: TGTGCCTCCGGGACATACAATGAG.

This clone was observed a few times. The CDR3 goes on 3 residues after the read ends, and that part is filled in from the germline J gene. The chain uses TRBV6-2 or TRBV6-3 and TRBJ1-2, with a possible D match to TRBD1 (6 bases). This CDR3 region has 15 residues. V lost 7 bases and J lost 1, with 16 bases in between. Germline CDR1 and CDR2: MNHEY and SVGEGT. CDR3 sequence reads: CASTNRVRGNYGYTF. The sequenced part of the CDR3 DNA is TGTGCCAGCACCAACAGGGTTCGTGGTAACTATGGC.

In its sample, this clone was seen a few times. The read finishes 3 residues shy of the CDR3 end, and the germline J gene is used to complete it. The chain recombines TRBV18 with TRBJ1-2; D remains unclear. There are 14 residues in the CDR3. The germline gives CDR1 KGHSH, CDR2 LQKENI. V lost 2 bases to trimming and J lost 2 bases, with 9 bases between them. CDR3 loop: CASSPENSNYGYTF. The DNA read from the CDR3 is TGTGCCAGCTCACCAGAGAACAGCAACTATGGC.

This clone occurred a few times. The part of the CDR3 DNA that was read is TGTGCCAGTAGTACCCCCGGACAGGGCCATGGC. Translated: CASSTPGQGHG. The full CDR3 protein reads CASSTPGQGHGYTF. J is TRBJ1-2 and V is TRBV19, with TRBD1 identical over 8 bases. The read stops 3 residues short of the end of the CDR3; the missing end is completed from the germline J gene. Germline CDR1 LNHDA, CDR2 SQIVND (reference sequence). V was pared by 4 bases and J by 6 bases, with 7 bases of the junction left unmatched. This CDR3 contains 14 residues.